One and the same sample provided the 27 T cell receptor beta chains below, sequenced in a study of a mutant IDH1 vaccine in newly diagnosed glioma. The method was immunoSEQ multiplex PCR; TCRdb's version includes in-frame clones alone and lacks a portion of them. This table holds 40,000 to 55,000 clones, 79% found once. Regarding time point: week 35, safety follow-up. Doses of 300 ug of mutant IDH1 20-mer peptide were given with topical imiquimod. The antigens for these receptors are not known. Sequences were derived from PBMCs, sampled from a glioma patient whose treatment included an IDH1 peptide vaccine. Receptors were obtained from a man aged 40-50 years with glioma.

This chain connects TRBV19 to TRBJ1-2; perhaps TRBD1 as D (5 bases). Germline assignment: CDR1 LNHDA and CDR2 SQIVND (reference sequence). The CDR3 length is 15 residues. The V gene lost 7 bases and the J gene lost 5 bases, with 20 bases spanning the gap. For the CDR3, the DNA is TGTGCCAGTATTCGGGGGGGGACGGCGTGGTATGGCTACACCTTC. Translation: CASIRGGTAWYGYTF.

This chain joins TRBV7-8 and TRBJ1-1; maybe TRBD1 (5 bases). The CDR3 has 15 amino acids. Germline V gene sequence: CDR1 SGHVS, CDR2 FQNEAQ. V was pared by 4 bases and J by 1 base, with 13 bases between. The CDR3: CASSWLRTTNTEAFF. As DNA, the CDR3 is TGTGCCAGCAGCTGGCTCCGGACAACGAACACTGAAGCTTTCTTT. The entire variable domain, with the rest obtained from reference TRBV7-8 and TRBJ1-1, is as follows: GAGVSQSPRYKVAKRGQDVALRCDPISGHVSLFWYQQALGQGPEFLTYFQNEAQLDKSGLPSDRFFAERPEGSVSTLKIQRTQQEDSAVYLCASSWLRTTNTEAFFGQGTRLTVV.

This clone occurred a few times. This rearrangement joins TRBV4-1 to TRBJ1-4; 9 bases align to TRBD1. Germline trimming cut 4 bases from V and 8 bases from J; bases unmatched to any gene: 8. CDR3 length: 15 amino acids. Germline V lookup: CDR1 MGHRA, CDR2 YSYEKL. The chain's CDR3 is CASSRSTGGSEKLFF. In nucleotides, the CDR3 is TGCGCCAGCAGCCGATCGACAGGGGGAAGCGAAAAACTGTTTTTT.

The CDR3 protein is CASSLAIGAANEKLFF. The CDR3 nucleotides are TGTGCCAGCAGCTTGGCCATCGGGGCGGCTAATGAAAAACTGTTTTTT. The chain combines TRBV5-5 with TRBJ1-4, with D maybe TRBD1 (5 bases). Per germline, CDR1 SGHKS and CDR2 YYEKEE (reference sequence). With 0 bases removed from V and 3 bases from J, the gap between germline ends came to 12 bases. This CDR3 comprises 16 residues.

The V gene is TRBV5-5, the J gene TRBJ1-5; 9 nucleotides align to TRBD1. The CDR3 covers 16 residues. Germline lookup yields CDR1 SGHKS and CDR2 YYEKEE (reference sequence). Trimming took 0 bases from V and 6 from J; bases not matched to a gene: 7. The CDR3: CASSLVGTGRGQPQHF. The CDR3 nucleotides are TGTGCCAGCAGCTTGGTGGGGACAGGGCGAGGTCAGCCCCAGCATTTT.

The genes are TRBV28 and TRBJ1-4; 7 bases are a match to TRBD1. Germline V CDR1 and CDR2: MDHEN, SYDVKM. This CDR3 is built from 14 residues. V was pared by 5 bases and J by 5 bases, with 5 bases of the junction left unmatched. The CDR3 nucleotides are TGTGCCAGCAGTCCGGGACAGAGGAATGAAAAACTGTTTTTT. This gives the protein CASSPGQRNEKLFF.

CDR3 region: CASSYTRGQQETQYF. CDR3 in DNA: TGTGCCAGCAGTTACACGCGGGGTCAACAAGAGACCCAGTACTTC. The gene calls are TRBV6-5 and TRBJ2-5; the D gene is possibly TRBD2 (6 bases). The CDR3 is 15 amino acids. V lost 2 bases to trimming and J lost 2 bases, with 12 bases between them. Germline V gene lookup returns CDR1 MNHEY and CDR2 SVGAGI.

The chain is built from TRBV20-1 and TRBJ1-1, with TRBD1 as a possible D gene (5 bases). From germline, CDR1 is DFQATT and CDR2 SNEGSKA (reference sequence). The CDR3 loop spans 11 amino acids. The germline V and J ends were trimmed by 6 bases and 3 bases, with 8 bases remaining between them. CDR3: CSAKGYTEAFF. CDR3 bases: TGCAGTGCCAAGGGGTACACTGAAGCTTTCTTT.

The chain recombines TRBV7-6 with TRBJ1-3; TRBD1 matches 7 bases. Unmatched junction bases numbered 11, after V lost 4 bases and J lost 2 bases. Germline CDR1 is SGHVS and CDR2 is FNYEAQ. The CDR3 is made up of 17 amino acids. The CDR3 here is CASSSALAGTAGNTIYF. DNA of the CDR3: TGTGCCAGCAGCTCGGCCCTGGCGGGGACAGCTGGAAACACCATATATTTT.

V is TRBV9 and J is TRBJ2-6; D is ambiguous. CDR1 SGDLS and CDR2 YYNGEE come from the germline V gene. CDR3 length: 17 amino acids. V lost 0 bases and J lost 1, with 11 bases in between. The CDR3: CASSVEEIGSGANVLTF. In nucleotides, the CDR3 is TGTGCCAGCAGCGTAGAAGAAATAGGATCTGGGGCCAACGTCCTGACTTTC.

J is TRBJ2-7 and V is TRBV4-2; 7 nucleotides align to TRBD2. V was pared by 3 bases and J by 0 bases, with 5 bases of the junction left unmatched. The CDR3 consists of 15 residues. Germline V CDR1 and CDR2: LGHNA, YNFKEQ. The CDR3 coding sequence is TGTGCCAGCAGCCAGGCCAGCGGGGTCTCCTACGAGCAGTACTTC. It is translated as CASSQASGVSYEQYF.

The chain links TRBV30 to TRBJ2-1; 9 bases agree with TRBD1. V shed 5 bases, J shed 1 base, and the junction held 6 bases outside the gene matches. The CDR3 is made up of 15 amino acids. Per the germline V gene, CDR1 is GTSNPN and CDR2 is SVGIG (reference sequence). The CDR3 reads CAWWRTGASYNEQFF. CDR3 nucleotide sequence: TGTGCCTGGTGGCGGACAGGGGCGTCCTACAATGAGCAGTTCTTC.

This sequence joins TRBV11-3 and TRBJ2-3, with D possibly TRBD2 on 7 matching bases. In germline, CDR1 is SGHNT, CDR2 YENEEA. V gave up 1 base and J gave up 5 bases, with 19 bases separating them. The CDR3 sequence is 17 residues long. The CDR3 nucleotides read TGTGCCAGCAGCTTAGCAGGGGCGGGGGCCGGGGAAGATACGCAGTATTTT. This codes for CASSLAGAGAGEDTQYF.

V is TRBV19 and J is TRBJ2-7; D gene ambiguous. Trimming cost V 5 bases and J 2 bases, with 16 bases left between them. The CDR3 consists of 15 residues. Germline assignment: CDR1 LNHDA and CDR2 SQIVND (reference sequence). CDR3 in amino acids: CASSATAHPTYEQYF. The DNA of the CDR3 is TGTGCCAGTAGTGCCACAGCGCACCCCACCTACGAGCAGTACTTC. The entire variable domain, with the rest obtained from reference TRBV19 and TRBJ2-7, is as follows: DGGITQSPKYLFRKEGQNVTLSCEQNLNHDAMYWYRQDPGQGLRLIYYSQIVNDFQKGDIAEGYSVSREKKESFPLTVTSAQKNPTAFYLCASSATAHPTYEQYFGPGTRLTVT.

The chain carries TRBV11-2 and TRBJ2-7, with D tentatively TRBD2 (6 bases). The CDR3 is made up of 13 amino acids. V was trimmed by 3 bases and J by 5 bases, leaving 11 bases between them. Germline V lookup: CDR1 SGHAT, CDR2 FQNNGV. DNA of the CDR3: TGTGCCAGCAGCTTTCGACTAGAGGACGAGCAGTACTTC. Its translation: CASSFRLEDEQYF.

The chain recombines TRBV4-2 with TRBJ2-5, with 9 bases matching TRBD2. The CDR3 has 17 residues. CDR1 and CDR2 from the germline V gene are LGHNA and YNFKEQ. V was clipped by 1 base and J by 4 bases; unmatched bases: 10. DNA for the CDR3: TGTGCCAGCAGCCAAGGGAAGGCGGGGGGGTTCCCAGAGACCCAGTACTTC. It encodes CASSQGKAGGFPETQYF.

This clone was observed a handful of times. The rearrangement links TRBV19 to TRBJ1-5, with D unresolved. This CDR3 contains 12 residues. Germline CDR1 and CDR2: LNHDA and SQIVND (reference sequence). The germline V and J ends were trimmed by 5 bases and 12 bases, with 14 bases remaining between them. This CDR3 reads CASSPNRVVQHF. In DNA form, the CDR3 reads TGTGCCAGTAGTCCAAACAGAGTGGTCCAGCATTTT.

The genes are TRBV2 and TRBJ1-4; D is perhaps TRBD1 (6 bases). CDR3 length equals 13 residues. From germline, CDR1 is SNHLY and CDR2 FYNNEI. Trimming left V 4 bases short and J 8 bases short, with 11 bases between. In DNA, the CDR3 is TGTGCCAGCAGTGTACAGGGTGGGGAAAAACTGTTTTTT. It codes for CASSVQGGEKLFF.

The chain combines TRBV18 with TRBJ2-2; D perhaps matches TRBD1 (5 bases). Germline-derived CDR1 and CDR2 are KGHSH and LQKENI. The CDR3 length is 16 residues. V was trimmed by 1 base and J by 3 bases, leaving 12 bases between them. In DNA form, the CDR3 reads TGTGCCAGCTCACCACGGGCCTTAGGGGACACCGGGGAGCTGTTTTTT. This encodes CASSPRALGDTGELFF.

In its sample, this clone was seen a few times. CDR3 residues: CASSFRGGGPQHF. The CDR3 bases are TGTGCCAGCAGTTTTAGGGGGGGAGGGCCCCAGCATTTT. This chain links TRBV28 with TRBJ1-5; perhaps TRBD1 as D (6 bases). CDR3 length: 13 amino acids. Germline V gives CDR1 MDHEN, CDR2 SYDVKM. Trimming took 3 bases from V and 9 from J, leaving 12 bases between them.

This CDR3 reads CASSQAGYNEKLFF. For the CDR3, the DNA is TGCGCCAGCAGCCAAGCGGGGTATAATGAAAAACTGTTTTTT. The J gene is TRBJ1-4, the V gene TRBV4-1; D unclear. Germline CDR1 reads MGHRA; CDR2 reads YSYEKL. The CDR3 sequence is 14 residues long. Trimming removed 1 base from V and 4 bases from J, with 7 bases in between.

This clone turned up a few times. This rearrangement joins TRBV18 to TRBJ1-1; 7 bases are a match to TRBD1. V gave up 1 base and J gave up 6 bases; unmatched junction bases: 5. The CDR3 loop spans 14 amino acids. CDR1 KGHSH and CDR2 LQKENI come from the germline V gene. The CDR3 loop reads CASSPQGGASEAFF. In DNA form, the CDR3 reads TGTGCCAGCTCACCACAAGGGGGCGCATCTGAAGCTTTCTTT.

The chain joins TRBV7-2 to TRBJ2-2, with 9 positions matching TRBD2. Germline V lookup: CDR1 SGHTA, CDR2 FQGNSA. V lost 7 bases and J lost 5; bases outside the gene matches: 8. The CDR3 has 15 amino acids. In DNA, the CDR3 is TGTGCCAGCACCCGATCTAGCGGGGTTACCGGGGAGCTGTTTTTT. Its translation: CASTRSSGVTGELFF.

This clone was counted only a few times. This chain links TRBV18 with TRBJ2-5; perhaps TRBD2 as D (6 bases). Trimming pared 2 bases from V and 5 bases from J, leaving 9 bases between. Germline CDR1 reads KGHSH; CDR2 reads LQKENI. This CDR3 region has 13 residues. The CDR3 protein is CASSPDGGETQYF. Here the CDR3 DNA reads TGTGCCAGCTCACCAGACGGGGGTGAGACCCAGTACTTC.

V usage is TRBV11-3 and J usage is TRBJ2-6; D is unresolved. The CDR3 covers 13 residues. Germline assignment: CDR1 SGHNT and CDR2 YENEEA. Trimming shortened V by 5 bases and J by 2 bases, and 4 bases separated the two germline ends. In nucleotides, the CDR3 is TGTGCCAGCAGCGAGCCTGGGGCCAACGTCCTGACTTTC. Translating it yields CASSEPGANVLTF. The full variable domain, in which reference TRBV11-3 and TRBJ2-6 provide the parts outside the CDR3, is EAGVVQSPRYKIIEKKQPVAFWCNPISGHNTLYWYLQNLGQGPELLIRYENEEAVDDSQLPKDRFSAERLKGVDSTLKIQPAELGDSAVYLCASSEPGANVLTFGAGSRLTVL.

This rearrangement joins TRBV7-9 to TRBJ2-5; TRBD2 matches 7 bases. This CDR3 region has 14 residues. V gave up 2 bases and J gave up 1 base; unmatched junction bases: 1. CDR1 is SEHNR, CDR2 FQNEAQ, per germline (reference sequence). CDR3 region: CASSLSGVQETQYF. As DNA, the CDR3 is TGTGCCAGCAGCTTAAGCGGGGTCCAAGAGACCCAGTACTTC.

CDR3 bases: TGTGCCAGCAGCGGATTAGCGGGGGGGCGTAATGAGCAGTTCTTC. Encoded protein: CASSGLAGGRNEQFF. This sequence joins TRBV9 and TRBJ2-1, with 11 bases identical to TRBD2. Looked up from germline, CDR1 is SGDLS and CDR2 is YYNGEE. The CDR3 totals 15 residues. The V and J ends lost 3 bases and 7 bases, in that order; junction bases with no gene match: 6.